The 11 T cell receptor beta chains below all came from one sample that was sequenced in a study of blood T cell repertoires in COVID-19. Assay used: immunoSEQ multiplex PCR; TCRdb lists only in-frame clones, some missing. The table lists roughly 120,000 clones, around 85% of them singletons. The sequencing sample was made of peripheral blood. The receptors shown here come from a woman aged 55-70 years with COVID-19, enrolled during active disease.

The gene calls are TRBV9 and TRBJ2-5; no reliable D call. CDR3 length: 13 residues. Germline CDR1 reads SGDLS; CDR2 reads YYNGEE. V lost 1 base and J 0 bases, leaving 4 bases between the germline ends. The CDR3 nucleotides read TGTGCCAGCAGCGTAAACTACCAAGAGACCCAGTACTTC. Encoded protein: CASSVNYQETQYF.

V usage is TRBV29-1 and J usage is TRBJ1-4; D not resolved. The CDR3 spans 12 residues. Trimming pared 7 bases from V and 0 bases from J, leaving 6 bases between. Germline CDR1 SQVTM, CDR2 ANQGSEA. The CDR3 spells CSAGTTNEKLFF. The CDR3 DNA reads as TGCAGCGCCGGGACAACTAATGAAAAACTGTTTTTT.

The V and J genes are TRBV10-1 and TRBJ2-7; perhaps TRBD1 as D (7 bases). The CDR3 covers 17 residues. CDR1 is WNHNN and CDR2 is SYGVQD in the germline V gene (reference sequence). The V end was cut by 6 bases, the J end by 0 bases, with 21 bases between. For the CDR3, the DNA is TGCGCCAGCAGAGGGACAGACGGGACTTTCCCCTCCTACGAGCAGTACTTC. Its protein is CASRGTDGTFPSYEQYF.

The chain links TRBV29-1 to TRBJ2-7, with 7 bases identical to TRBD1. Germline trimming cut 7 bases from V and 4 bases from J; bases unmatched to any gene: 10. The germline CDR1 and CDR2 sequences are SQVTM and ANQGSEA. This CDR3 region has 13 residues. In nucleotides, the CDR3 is TGCAGCGCCAGACAGGGTAAGGTTTACGAGCAGTACTTC. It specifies CSARQGKVYEQYF.

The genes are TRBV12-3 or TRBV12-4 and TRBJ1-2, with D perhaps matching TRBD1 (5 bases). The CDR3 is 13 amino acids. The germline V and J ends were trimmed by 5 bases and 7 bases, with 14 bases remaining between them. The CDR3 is CASSITGVSGYTF. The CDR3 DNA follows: TGTGCCAGCAGTATCACAGGAGTGAGTGGCTACACCTTC.

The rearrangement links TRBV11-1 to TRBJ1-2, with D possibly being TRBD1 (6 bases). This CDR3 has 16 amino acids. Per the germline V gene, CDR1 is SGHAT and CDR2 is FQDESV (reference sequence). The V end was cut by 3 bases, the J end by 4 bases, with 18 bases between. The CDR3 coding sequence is TGTGCCAGCAGCTTCGCGAAGGGGGGGAGTCCCTATGGCTACACCTTC. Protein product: CASSFAKGGSPYGYTF.

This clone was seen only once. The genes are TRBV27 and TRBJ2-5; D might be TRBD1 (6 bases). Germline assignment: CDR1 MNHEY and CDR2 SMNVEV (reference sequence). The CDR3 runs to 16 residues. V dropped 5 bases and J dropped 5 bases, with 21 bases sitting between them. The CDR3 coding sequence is TGTGCCAGCAGTCCCTACCGGGACACATCCAGGGAGACCCAGTACTTC. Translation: CASSPYRDTSRETQYF.

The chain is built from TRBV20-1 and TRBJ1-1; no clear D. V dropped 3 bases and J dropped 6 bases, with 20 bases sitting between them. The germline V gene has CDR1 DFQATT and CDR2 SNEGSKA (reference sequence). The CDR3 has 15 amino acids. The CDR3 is CSASAYEQSRAEAFF. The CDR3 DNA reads TGCAGTGCTAGTGCCTATGAACAGAGTAGAGCTGAAGCTTTCTTT.

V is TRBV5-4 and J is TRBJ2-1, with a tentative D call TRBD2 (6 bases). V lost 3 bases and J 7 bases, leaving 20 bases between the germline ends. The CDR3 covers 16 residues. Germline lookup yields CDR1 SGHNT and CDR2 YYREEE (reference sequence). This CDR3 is CASSSPQRVTRNEQFF. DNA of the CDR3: TGTGCCAGCAGCTCCCCCCAGCGGGTGACGAGGAATGAGCAGTTCTTC.

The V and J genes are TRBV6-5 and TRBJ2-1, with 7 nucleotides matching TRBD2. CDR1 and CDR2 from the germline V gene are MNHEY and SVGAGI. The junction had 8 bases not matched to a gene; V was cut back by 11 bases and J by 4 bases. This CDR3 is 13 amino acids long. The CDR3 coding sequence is TGTGCCTCCACTGGGGGGGGTTACAATGAGCAGTTCTTC. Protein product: CASTGGGYNEQFF.

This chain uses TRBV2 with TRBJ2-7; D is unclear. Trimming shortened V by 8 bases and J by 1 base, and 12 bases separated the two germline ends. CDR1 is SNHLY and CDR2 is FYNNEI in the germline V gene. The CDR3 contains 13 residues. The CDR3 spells CASCLGSSYEQYF. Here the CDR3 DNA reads TGTGCCAGCTGCTTGGGCAGTTCCTACGAGCAGTACTTC. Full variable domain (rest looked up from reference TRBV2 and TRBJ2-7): EPEVTQTPSHQVTQMGQEVILRCVPISNHLYFYWYRQILGQKVEFLVSFYNNEISEKSEIFDDQFSVERPDGSNFTLKIRSTKLEDSAMYFCASCLGSSYEQYFGPGTRLTVT.